The 11 T cell receptor beta chains presented below share a single source sample, sequenced in a study of blood T cell repertoires in COVID-19. This table comes from immunoSEQ multiplex PCR, and its TCRdb copy is limited to in-frame clones, with some not included. The table shows 150,000 to 200,000 clones, with roughly 80% occurring only once. Sequencing used peripheral blood. These receptor sequences come from a man in his 60s with acute or convalescent COVID-19.

The chain combines TRBV5-5 with TRBJ1-2; TRBD1 is a possible D gene (5 bases). The V gene's germline CDR1 is SGHKS and CDR2 YYEKEE (reference sequence). This CDR3 contains 17 residues. The V gene lost 2 bases and the J gene lost 2 bases, with 19 bases spanning the gap. The DNA of the CDR3 is TGTGCCAGCAGCTTACTTGGACACTGGGAAGGGAACTATGGCTACACCTTC. Translating it yields CASSLLGHWEGNYGYTF.

V is TRBV30 and J is TRBJ1-4, with 9 bases that match TRBD1. CDR3 length: 13 amino acids. The germline V gene has CDR1 GTSNPN and CDR2 SVGIG (reference sequence). V lost 2 bases, J lost 5 bases, and 0 bases stayed unmatched. The DNA for the CDR3 is TGTGCCTGGAGTACAGGGGGCAATGAAAAACTGTTTTTT. This sequence encodes CAWSTGGNEKLFF.

The V gene is TRBV6-5, the J gene TRBJ1-4; D unclear. The V gene lost 6 bases and the J gene lost 8 bases, with 10 bases spanning the gap. The CDR3 totals 12 residues. Germline CDR1 is MNHEY and CDR2 is SVGAGI. CDR3 loop: CASSGGVEKLFF. The CDR3 bases are TGTGCCAGCAGCGGCGGGGTGGAAAAACTGTTTTTT.

The V and J genes are TRBV7-9 and TRBJ1-5; possible D gene TRBD1, 6 bases. V dropped 1 base and J dropped 0 bases, with 10 bases sitting between them. Germline CDR1 is SEHNR and CDR2 is FQNEAQ (reference sequence). CDR3 length equals 16 residues. In nucleotides, the CDR3 is TGTGCCAGCAGCTTAGGAGGGGGACATAGCAATCAGCCCCAGCATTTT. This encodes CASSLGGGHSNQPQHF.

The chain recombines TRBV5-4 with TRBJ1-2; D not certain. Trimming stripped 1 base from V and 3 bases from J, with 10 bases between. Germline-derived CDR1 and CDR2 are SGHNT and YYREEE (reference sequence). The CDR3 loop spans 14 amino acids. CDR3 protein: CASSLRGNDYGYTF. CDR3 sequence (DNA): TGTGCCAGCAGCTTGCGAGGAAATGACTATGGCTACACCTTC.

The chain is built from TRBV4-1 and TRBJ1-1, with a weak D call TRBD1 (5 bases). The V end lost 0 bases, the J end lost 10 bases, and 12 bases lay between the germline ends. The CDR3 totals 13 residues. The V gene's germline CDR1 is MGHRA and CDR2 YSYEKL. The CDR3 region has the DNA TGCGCCAGCAGCCAAGAGGGGCATCGAGGAGCTTTCTTT. Translating it yields CASSQEGHRGAFF.

The chain is built from TRBV3-1 (or the pseudogene TRBV3-2) and TRBJ1-2; D remains unclear. The CDR3 covers 15 residues. The V and J ends lost 0 bases and 3 bases respectively, with 11 bases between them. Germline CDR1 reads LGHDT; CDR2 reads YNNKEL (reference sequence). CDR3 amino acids: CASSQDRNRYYGYTF. DNA for the CDR3: TGTGCCAGCAGCCAAGATAGGAACAGATACTATGGCTACACCTTC.

The chain recombines TRBV18 with TRBJ2-7; TRBD1 matches at 8 bases. V was clipped by 4 bases and J by 5 bases; unmatched bases: 1. This CDR3 has 12 amino acids. Germline-derived CDR1 and CDR2 are KGHSH and LQKENI. The DNA of the CDR3 is TGTGCCAGCTCACTGACAGGGGACGAGCAGTACTTC. The encoded protein is CASSLTGDEQYF.

This sequence joins TRBV7-3 and TRBJ2-2, with TRBD2 matching over 7 bases. CDR3 length equals 17 residues. Germline values: CDR1 SGHTA, CDR2 FQGTGA. V shed 2 bases, J shed 2 bases, and the junction held 8 bases outside the gene matches. CDR3 in amino acids: CASSLGGGGVNTGELFF. In nucleotides, the CDR3 is TGTGCCAGCAGCTTAGGAGGCGGGGGTGTTAACACCGGGGAGCTGTTTTTT.

This clone came up a few times. The chain recombines TRBV6-5 with TRBJ1-2, with TRBD1 matching 9 bases. CDR3 size: 15 residues. CDR1 and CDR2 from the germline V gene are MNHEY and SVGAGI. After removal of 6 bases from V and 4 bases from J, the junction contained 9 bases not matched to a gene. Here the CDR3 reads CASSRSGTGSYGYTF. CDR3 in DNA: TGTGCCAGCAGCCGAAGTGGGACAGGGAGCTATGGCTACACCTTC.

This clone was detected only a few times. The gene calls are TRBV30 and TRBJ2-3; D is uncertain. The CDR3 covers 12 residues. Germline CDR1 GTSNPN, CDR2 SVGIG (reference sequence). The ends were cut back, 3 bases at V and 4 bases at J, with 8 bases in the middle. The CDR3 nucleotides are TGTGCCTGGAGCCCCGAGGCAGATACGCAGTATTTT. This gives the protein CAWSPEADTQYF.